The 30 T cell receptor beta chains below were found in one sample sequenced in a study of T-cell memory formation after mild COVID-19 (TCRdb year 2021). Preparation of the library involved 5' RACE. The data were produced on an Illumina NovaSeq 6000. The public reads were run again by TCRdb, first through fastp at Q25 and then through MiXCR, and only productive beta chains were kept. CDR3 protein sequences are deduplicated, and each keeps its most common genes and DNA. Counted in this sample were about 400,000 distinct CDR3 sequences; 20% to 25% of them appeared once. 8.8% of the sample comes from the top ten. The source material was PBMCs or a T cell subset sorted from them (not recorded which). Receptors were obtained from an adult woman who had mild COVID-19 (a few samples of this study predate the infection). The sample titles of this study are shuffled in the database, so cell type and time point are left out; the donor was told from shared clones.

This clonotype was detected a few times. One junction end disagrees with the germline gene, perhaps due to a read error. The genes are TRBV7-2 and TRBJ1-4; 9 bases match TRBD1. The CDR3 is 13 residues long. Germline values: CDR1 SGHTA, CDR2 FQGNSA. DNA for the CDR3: TGTGCCAGCAGCTTAGGGCTGGGACAGGGTTACCATTTT. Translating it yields CASSLGLGQGYHF.

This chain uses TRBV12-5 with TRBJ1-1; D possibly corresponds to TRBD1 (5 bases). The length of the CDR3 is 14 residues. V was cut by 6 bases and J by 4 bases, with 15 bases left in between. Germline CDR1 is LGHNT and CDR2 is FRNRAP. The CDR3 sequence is CASGAGNGGTEAFF. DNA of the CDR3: TGTGCTAGTGGAGCAGGGAATGGGGGCACTGAAGCTTTCTTT.

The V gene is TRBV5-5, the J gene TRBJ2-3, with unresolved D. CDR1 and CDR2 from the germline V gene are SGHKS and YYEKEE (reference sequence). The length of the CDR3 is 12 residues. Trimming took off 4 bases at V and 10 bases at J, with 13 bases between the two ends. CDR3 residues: CASSPPMGAQYF. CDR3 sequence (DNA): TGTGCCAGCAGCCCTCCGATGGGTGCGCAGTATTTT.

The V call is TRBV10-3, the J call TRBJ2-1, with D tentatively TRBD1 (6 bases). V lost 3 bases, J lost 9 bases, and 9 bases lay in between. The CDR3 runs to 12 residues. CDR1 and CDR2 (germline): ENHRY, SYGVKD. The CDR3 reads CAISDPGAEQFF. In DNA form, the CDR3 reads TGTGCCATCAGTGACCCAGGGGCTGAGCAGTTCTTC.

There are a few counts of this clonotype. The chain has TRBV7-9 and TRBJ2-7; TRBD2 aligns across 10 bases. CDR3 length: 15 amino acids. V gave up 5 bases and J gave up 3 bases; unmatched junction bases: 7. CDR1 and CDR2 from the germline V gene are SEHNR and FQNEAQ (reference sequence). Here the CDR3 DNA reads TGTGCCAGCAGCCCGAGCGGGAGGGGTTACTACGAGCAGTACTTC. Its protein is CASSPSGRGYYEQYF.

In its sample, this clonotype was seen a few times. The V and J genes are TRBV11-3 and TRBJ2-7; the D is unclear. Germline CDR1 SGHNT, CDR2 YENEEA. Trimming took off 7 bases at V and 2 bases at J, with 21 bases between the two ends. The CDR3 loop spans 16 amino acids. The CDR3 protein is CASNIPGGSSPYEQYF. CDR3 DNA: TGTGCCAGCAACATCCCGGGCGGATCCTCCCCCTACGAGCAGTACTTC.

CDR3 sequence reads: CSARATGTGSYEQYF. CDR3 nucleotides: TGCAGTGCTAGGGCAACCGGGACAGGCTCCTACGAGCAGTACTTC. The gene calls are TRBV20-1 and TRBJ2-7; TRBD1 agrees at 8 bases. V lost 3 bases, J lost 0 bases, and 7 bases stayed unmatched. The germline gives CDR1 DFQATT, CDR2 SNEGSKA (reference sequence). There are 15 residues in the CDR3.

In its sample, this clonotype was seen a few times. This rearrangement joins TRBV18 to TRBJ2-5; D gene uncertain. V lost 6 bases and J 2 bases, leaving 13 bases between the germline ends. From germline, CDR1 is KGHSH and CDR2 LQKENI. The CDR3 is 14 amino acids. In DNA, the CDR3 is TGTGCCAGCTCCCCCCGCCAGCCGCAAGAGACCCAGTACTTC. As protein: CASSPRQPQETQYF. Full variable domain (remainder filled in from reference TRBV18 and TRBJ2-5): NAGVMQNPRHLVRRRGQEARLRCSPMKGHSHVYWYRQLPEEGLKFMVYLQKENIIDESGMPKERFSAEFPKEGPSILRIQQVVRGDSAAYFCASSPRQPQETQYFGPGTRLLVL.

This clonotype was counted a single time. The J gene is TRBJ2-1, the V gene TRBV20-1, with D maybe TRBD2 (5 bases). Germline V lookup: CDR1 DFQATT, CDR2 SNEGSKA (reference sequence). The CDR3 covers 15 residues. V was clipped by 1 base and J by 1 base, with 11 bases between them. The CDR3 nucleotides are TGCAGTGCTAGAGTAGGTCGGGGTTCCTACAATGAGCAGTTCTTC. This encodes CSARVGRGSYNEQFF.

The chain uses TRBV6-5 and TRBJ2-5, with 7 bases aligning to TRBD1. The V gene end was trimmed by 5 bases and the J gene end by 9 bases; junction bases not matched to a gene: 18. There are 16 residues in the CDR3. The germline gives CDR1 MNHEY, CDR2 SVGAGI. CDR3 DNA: TGTGCCAGCAGTCGAGGAACCGTGACAGGGTTGGTGGCCCAGTACTTC. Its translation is CASSRGTVTGLVAQYF.

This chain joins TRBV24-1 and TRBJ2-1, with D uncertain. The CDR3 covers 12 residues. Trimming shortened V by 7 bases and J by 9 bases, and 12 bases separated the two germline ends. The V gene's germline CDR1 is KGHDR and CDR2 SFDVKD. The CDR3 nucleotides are TGTGCCACCAGGGGTGGCCCGGGTGAGCAGTTCTTC. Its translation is CATRGGPGEQFF.

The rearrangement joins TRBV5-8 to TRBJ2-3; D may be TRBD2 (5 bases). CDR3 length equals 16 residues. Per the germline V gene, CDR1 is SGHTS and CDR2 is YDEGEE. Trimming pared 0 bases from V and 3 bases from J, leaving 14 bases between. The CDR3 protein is CASSLVGSLVTDTQYF. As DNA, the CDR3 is TGTGCCAGCAGCTTGGTGGGGAGTTTGGTTACAGATACGCAGTATTTT. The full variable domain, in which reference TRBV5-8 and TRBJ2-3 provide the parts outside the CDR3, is EAGVTQSPTHLIKTRGQQATLRCSPISGHTSVYWYQQALGLGLQFLLWYDEGEERNRGNFPPRFSGRQFPNYSSELNVNALELEDSALYLCASSLVGSLVTDTQYFGPGTRLTVL.

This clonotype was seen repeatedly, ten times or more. The CDR3 DNA reads as TGCGCCAGCAGCTTGGTGGGGGACCAAGAGACCCAGTACTTC. Amino acid sequence: CASSLVGDQETQYF. The V gene is TRBV5-1, the J gene TRBJ2-5; D may correspond to TRBD1 or TRBD2 (5 bases each). Trimming removed 0 bases at V and 0 bases at J, with 6 bases between. Per germline, CDR1 SGHRS and CDR2 YFSETQ. The CDR3 has 14 residues.

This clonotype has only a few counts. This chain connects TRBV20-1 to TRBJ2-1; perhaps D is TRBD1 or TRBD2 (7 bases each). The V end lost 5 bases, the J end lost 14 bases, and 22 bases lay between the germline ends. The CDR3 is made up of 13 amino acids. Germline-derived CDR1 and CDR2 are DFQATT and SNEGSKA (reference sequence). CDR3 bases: TGCAGTGCTGGGGGGAGGGCAAGACAGGGCGAGTTCTTC. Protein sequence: CSAGGRARQGEFF.

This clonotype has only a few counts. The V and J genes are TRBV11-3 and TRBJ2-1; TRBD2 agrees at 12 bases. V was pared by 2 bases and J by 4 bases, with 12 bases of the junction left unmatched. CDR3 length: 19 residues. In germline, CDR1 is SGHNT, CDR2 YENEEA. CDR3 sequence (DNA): TGTGCCAGCAGCTTAACGATTCTCGCGGGACTAGCGGGTTACAATGAGCAGTTCTTC. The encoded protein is CASSLTILAGLAGYNEQFF. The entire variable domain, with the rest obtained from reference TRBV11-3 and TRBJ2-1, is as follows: EAGVVQSPRYKIIEKKQPVAFWCNPISGHNTLYWYLQNLGQGPELLIRYENEEAVDDSQLPKDRFSAERLKGVDSTLKIQPAELGDSAVYLCASSLTILAGLAGYNEQFFGPGTRLTVL.

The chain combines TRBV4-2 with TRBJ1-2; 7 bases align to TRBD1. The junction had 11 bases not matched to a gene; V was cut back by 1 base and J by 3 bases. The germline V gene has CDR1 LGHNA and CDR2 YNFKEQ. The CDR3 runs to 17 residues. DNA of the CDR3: TGTGCCAGCAGCCAAGCCCGTTGGGGGACAGACGACTATGGCTACACCTTC. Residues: CASSQARWGTDDYGYTF.

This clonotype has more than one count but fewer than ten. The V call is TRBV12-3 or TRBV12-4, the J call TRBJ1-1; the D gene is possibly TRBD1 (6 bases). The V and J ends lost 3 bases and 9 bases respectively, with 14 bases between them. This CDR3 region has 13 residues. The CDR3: CASSLGTGTQAFF. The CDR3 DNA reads TGTGCCAGCAGTTTGGGCACAGGGACCCAAGCTTTCTTT.

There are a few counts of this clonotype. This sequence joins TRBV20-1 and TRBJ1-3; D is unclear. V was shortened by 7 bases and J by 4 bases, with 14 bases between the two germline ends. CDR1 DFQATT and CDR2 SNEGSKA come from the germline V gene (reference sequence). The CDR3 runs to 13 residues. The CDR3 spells CSVVLLGGNTIYF. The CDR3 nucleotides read TGCAGTGTAGTGCTTCTGGGGGGAAACACCATATATTTT.

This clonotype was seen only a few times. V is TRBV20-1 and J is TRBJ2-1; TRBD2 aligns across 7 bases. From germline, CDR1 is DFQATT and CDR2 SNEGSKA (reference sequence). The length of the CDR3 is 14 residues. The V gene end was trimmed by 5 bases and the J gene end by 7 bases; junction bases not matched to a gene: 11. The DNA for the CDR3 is TGCAGTGCTTATGCAGGGAGGGGAAGGAATGAGCAGTTCTTC. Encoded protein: CSAYAGRGRNEQFF.

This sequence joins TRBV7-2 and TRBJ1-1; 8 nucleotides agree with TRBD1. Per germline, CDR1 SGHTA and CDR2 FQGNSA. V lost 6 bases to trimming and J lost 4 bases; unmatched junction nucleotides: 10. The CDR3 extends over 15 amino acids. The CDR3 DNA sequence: TGTGCCAGCAGACTCACAGGGGGTTGGTCCACTGAAGCTTTCTTT. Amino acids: CASRLTGGWSTEAFF. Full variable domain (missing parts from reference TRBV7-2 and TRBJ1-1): GAGVSQSPSNKVTEKGKDVELRCDPISGHTALYWYRQSLGQGLEFLIYFQGNSAPDKSGLPSDRFSAERTGGSVSTLTIQRTQQEDSAVYLCASRLTGGWSTEAFFGQGTRLTVV.

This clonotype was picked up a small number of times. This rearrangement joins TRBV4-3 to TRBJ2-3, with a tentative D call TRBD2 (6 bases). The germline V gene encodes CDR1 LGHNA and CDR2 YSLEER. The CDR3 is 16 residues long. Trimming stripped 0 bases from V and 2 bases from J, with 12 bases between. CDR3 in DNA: TGCGCCAGCAGCCAAGATAAAGGAGGGAACACAGATACGCAGTATTTT. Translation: CASSQDKGGNTDTQYF.

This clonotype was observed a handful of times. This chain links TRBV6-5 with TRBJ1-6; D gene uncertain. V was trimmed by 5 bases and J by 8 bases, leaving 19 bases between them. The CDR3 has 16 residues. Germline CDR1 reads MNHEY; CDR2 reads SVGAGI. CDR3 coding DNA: TGTGCCAGCAGTCCAACGATAATTGGCGCGGATTCACCCCTCCACTTT. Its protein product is CASSPTIIGADSPLHF.

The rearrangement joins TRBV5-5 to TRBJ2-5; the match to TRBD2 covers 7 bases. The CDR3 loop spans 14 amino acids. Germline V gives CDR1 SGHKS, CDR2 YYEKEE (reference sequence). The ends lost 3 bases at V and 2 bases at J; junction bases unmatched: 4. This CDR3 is CASSSPGGQETQYF. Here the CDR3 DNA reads TGTGCCAGCAGCTCCCCGGGGGGTCAAGAGACCCAGTACTTC.

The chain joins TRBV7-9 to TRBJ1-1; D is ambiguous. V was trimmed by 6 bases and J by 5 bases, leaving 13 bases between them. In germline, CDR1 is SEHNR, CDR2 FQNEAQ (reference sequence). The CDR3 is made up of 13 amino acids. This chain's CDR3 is CASSDTRETEAFF. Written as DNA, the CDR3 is TGTGCCAGCAGTGATACACGGGAGACTGAAGCTTTCTTT. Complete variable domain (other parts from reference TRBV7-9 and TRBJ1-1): DTGVSQNPRHKITKRGQNVTFRCDPISEHNRLYWYRQTLGQGPEFLTYFQNEAQLEKSRLLSDRFSAERPKGSFSTLEIQRTEQGDSAMYLCASSDTRETEAFFGQGTRLTVV.

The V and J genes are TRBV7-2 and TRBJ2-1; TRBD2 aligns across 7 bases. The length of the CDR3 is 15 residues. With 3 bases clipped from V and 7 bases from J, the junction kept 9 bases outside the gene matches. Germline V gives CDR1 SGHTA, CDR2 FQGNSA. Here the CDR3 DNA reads TGTGCCAGCAGCTTGTGGGGCGGGGGTGGAAATGAGCAGTTCTTC. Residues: CASSLWGGGGNEQFF.

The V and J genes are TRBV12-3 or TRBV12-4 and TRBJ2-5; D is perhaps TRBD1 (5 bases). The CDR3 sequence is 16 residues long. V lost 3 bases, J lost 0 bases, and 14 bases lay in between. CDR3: CASSFVGDIDQETQYF. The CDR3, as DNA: TGTGCCAGCAGTTTCGTAGGGGATATTGACCAAGAGACCCAGTACTTC.

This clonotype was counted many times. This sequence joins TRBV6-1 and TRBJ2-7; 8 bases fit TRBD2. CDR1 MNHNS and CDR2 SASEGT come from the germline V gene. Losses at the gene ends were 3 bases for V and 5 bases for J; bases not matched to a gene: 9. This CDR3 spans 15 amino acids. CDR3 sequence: CASSELSGTFHEQYF. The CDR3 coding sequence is TGTGCCAGCAGTGAGCTTAGCGGGACTTTCCACGAGCAGTACTTC.

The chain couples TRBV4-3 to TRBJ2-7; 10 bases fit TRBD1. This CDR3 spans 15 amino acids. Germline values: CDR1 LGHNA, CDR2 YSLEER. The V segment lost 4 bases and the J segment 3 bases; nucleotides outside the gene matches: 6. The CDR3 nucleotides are TGCGCCAGCAGCCCCTGGACAGGGGGAATCTACGAGCAGTACTTC. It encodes CASSPWTGGIYEQYF.

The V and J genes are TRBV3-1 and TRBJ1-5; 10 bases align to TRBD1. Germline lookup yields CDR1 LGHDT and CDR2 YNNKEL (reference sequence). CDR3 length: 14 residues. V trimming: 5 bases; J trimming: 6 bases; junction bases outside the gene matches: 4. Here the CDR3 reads CASSGTGEVQPQHF. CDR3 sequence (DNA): TGTGCCAGCAGCGGGACAGGGGAGGTTCAGCCCCAGCATTTT.

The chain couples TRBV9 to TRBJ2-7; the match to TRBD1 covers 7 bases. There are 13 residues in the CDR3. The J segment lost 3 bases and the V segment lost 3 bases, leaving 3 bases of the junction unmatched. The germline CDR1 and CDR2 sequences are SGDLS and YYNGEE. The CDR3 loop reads CASSATGYYEQYF. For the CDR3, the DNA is TGTGCCAGCAGCGCGACAGGGTACTACGAGCAGTACTTC.